These T cell receptor beta chains were read from a single sample in a study of T cell repertoires in cytomegalovirus infection. MiXCR, applied by TCRdb to the reads, yields one record per CDR3 protein. Of 700,000 to 850,000 distinct CDR3 sequences listed, over 25% are singletons. No antigen has been assigned to these receptors. The specimen comprised cultured CD8+ T cells from PBMCs, sampled from culture after CMV antigen stimulation. Source of these receptors: a human donor in good health (CMV status not recorded). Some clones in this sample may be carry-over from other donors' samples. Both conserved end residues are part of each CDR3. A D gene is named only where the DNA matches it firmly. The size field is filled for only some rows; it gives once, few, many or a size class.

d_gene: .
v_gene: TRBV27
j_gene: TRBJ1-4
abundance: .
CDR3aa: CASSWNPGEKLFF
CDR3nt: TGTGCCAGCAGTTGGAACCCGGGGGAAAAACTGTTTTTT

d_gene: TRBD2
v_gene: TRBV7-2
j_gene: TRBJ2-1
abundance: many
CDR3aa: CASSSRGGTYNEQFF
CDR3nt: TGTGCCAGCAGCTCGCGGGGGGGCACCTACAATGAGCAGTTCTTC

d_gene: TRBD1
v_gene: TRBV5-8
j_gene: TRBJ2-1
abundance: .
CDR3aa: CASRDVGTGGYNEQFF
CDR3nt: TGTGCCAGCAGGGATGTAGGGACAGGGGGCTACAATGAGCAGTTCTTC

d_gene: .
v_gene: TRBV10-3
j_gene: TRBJ2-5
abundance: few
CDR3aa: CAIRFGQSYQETQYF
CDR3nt: TGTGCCATCAGATTCGGACAGTCGTACCAAGAGACCCAGTACTTC

d_gene: .
v_gene: TRBV6-5
j_gene: TRBJ2-7
abundance: .
CDR3aa: CASSQDSLYEQYF
CDR3nt: TGTGCCAGCAGTCAGGACAGTCTCTACGAGCAGTACTTC

d_gene: .
v_gene: TRBV18
j_gene: TRBJ2-5
abundance: .
CDR3aa: CASSVEETQYF
CDR3nt: TGTGCCAGCTCCGTAGAAGAGACCCAGTACTTC

d_gene: .
v_gene: TRBV7-6
j_gene: TRBJ1-1
abundance: many
CDR3aa: CASSLGRAGTEAFF
CDR3nt: TGTGCCAGCAGCTTAGGCAGGGCAGGCACTGAAGCTTTCTTT

d_gene: .
v_gene: TRBV12-3/TRBV12-4
j_gene: TRBJ2-3
abundance: .
CDR3aa: CASSFGTQRATDTQYF
CDR3nt: TGTGCCAGCAGTTTCGGGACTCAGAGGGCAACGGATACGCAGTATTTT

d_gene: TRBD2
v_gene: TRBV9
j_gene: TRBJ2-3
abundance: .
CDR3aa: CASSVDGSGGPRNTDTQYF
CDR3nt: TGTGCCAGCAGCGTAGATGGTAGCGGGGGCCCGCGGAACACAGATACGCAGTATTTT

d_gene: .
v_gene: TRBV5-4
j_gene: TRBJ2-6
abundance: .
CDR3aa: CASRGPSGANVLTF
CDR3nt: TGTGCCAGCAGGGGTCCGTCTGGGGCCAACGTCCTGACTTTC

d_gene: .
v_gene: TRBV7-9
j_gene: TRBJ2-1
abundance: few
CDR3aa: CASIPPGNNEQFF
CDR3nt: TGTGCCAGCATCCCGCCGGGGAACAATGAGCAGTTCTTC

d_gene: TRBD1
v_gene: TRBV5-8
j_gene: TRBJ2-1
abundance: few
CDR3aa: CASSPLESLGGAPSGNEQFF
CDR3nt: TGTGCCAGCAGCCCGTTGGAATCCCTAGGGGGCGCACCCTCGGGGAATGAGCAGTTCTTC

d_gene: TRBD2
v_gene: TRBV10-3
j_gene: TRBJ2-3
abundance: few
CDR3aa: CAIRVTSGGSSTDTQYF
CDR3nt: TGTGCCATCAGGGTTACTAGCGGGGGATCGAGCACAGATACGCAGTATTTT

d_gene: .
v_gene: TRBV7-8
j_gene: TRBJ2-1
abundance: many
CDR3aa: CASSLSEYDGDEQFF
CDR3nt: TGTGCCAGCAGCTTATCTGAGTATGACGGGGATGAGCAGTTCTTC

d_gene: TRBD2
v_gene: TRBV27
j_gene: TRBJ2-1
abundance: .
CDR3aa: CASSKSGGEQFF
CDR3nt: TGTGCCAGCAGTAAAAGCGGGGGAGAGCAGTTCTTC

d_gene: TRBD1
v_gene: TRBV10-3
j_gene: TRBJ2-5
abundance: few
CDR3aa: CAISARTGSQETQYF
CDR3nt: TGTGCCATCAGTGCCCGGACAGGGAGCCAAGAGACCCAGTACTTC